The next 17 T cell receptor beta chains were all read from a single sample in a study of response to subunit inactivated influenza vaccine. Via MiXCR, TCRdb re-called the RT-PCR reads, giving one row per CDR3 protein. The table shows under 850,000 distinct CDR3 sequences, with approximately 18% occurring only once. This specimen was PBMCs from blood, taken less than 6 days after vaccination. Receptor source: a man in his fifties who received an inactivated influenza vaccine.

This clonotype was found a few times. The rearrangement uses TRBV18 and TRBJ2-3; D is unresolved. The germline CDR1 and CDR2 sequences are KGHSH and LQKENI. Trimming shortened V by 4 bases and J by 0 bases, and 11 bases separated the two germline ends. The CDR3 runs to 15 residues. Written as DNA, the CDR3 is TGTGCCAGCTCACAACTTCGAGGAAGCACAGATACGCAGTATTTT. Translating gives CASSQLRGSTDTQYF.

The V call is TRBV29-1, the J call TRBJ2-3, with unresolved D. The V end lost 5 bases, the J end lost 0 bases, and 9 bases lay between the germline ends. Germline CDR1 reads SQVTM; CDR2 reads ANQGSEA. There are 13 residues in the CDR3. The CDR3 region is CSVTERSTDTQYF. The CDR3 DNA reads TGCAGCGTTACGGAGAGAAGCACAGATACGCAGTATTTT.

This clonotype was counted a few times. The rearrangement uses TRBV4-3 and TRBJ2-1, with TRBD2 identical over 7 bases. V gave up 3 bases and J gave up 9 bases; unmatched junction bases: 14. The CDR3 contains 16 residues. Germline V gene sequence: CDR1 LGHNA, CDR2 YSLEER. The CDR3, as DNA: TGCGCCAGCAGCCAGAGCGCTAGCGGTCTTGGAGGTGAGCAGTTCTTC. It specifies CASSQSASGLGGEQFF.

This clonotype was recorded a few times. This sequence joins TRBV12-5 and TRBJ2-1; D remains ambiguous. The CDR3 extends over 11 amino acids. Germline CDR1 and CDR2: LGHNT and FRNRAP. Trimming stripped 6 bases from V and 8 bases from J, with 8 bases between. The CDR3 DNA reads TGTGCTAGTGGGACCCCCCATGAGCAGTTCTTC. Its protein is CASGTPHEQFF.

CDR3 coding DNA: TGTGCCAGCAGCCAAGCGGACTTCCAAGAGACCCAGTACTTC. Protein: CASSQADFQETQYF. This chain joins TRBV3-1 and TRBJ2-5; D is perhaps TRBD2 (5 bases). V was trimmed by 1 base and J by 1 base, leaving 7 bases between them. The CDR3 consists of 14 residues. Looked up from germline, CDR1 is LGHDT and CDR2 is YNNKEL (reference sequence).

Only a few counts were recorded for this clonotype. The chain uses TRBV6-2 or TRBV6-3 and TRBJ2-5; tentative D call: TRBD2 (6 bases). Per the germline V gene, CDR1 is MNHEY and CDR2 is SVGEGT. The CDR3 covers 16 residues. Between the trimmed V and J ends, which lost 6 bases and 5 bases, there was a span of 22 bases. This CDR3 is CASRNLRDSPRETQYF. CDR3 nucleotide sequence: TGTGCCAGCAGAAACTTACGGGACTCACCGCGGGAGACCCAGTACTTC.

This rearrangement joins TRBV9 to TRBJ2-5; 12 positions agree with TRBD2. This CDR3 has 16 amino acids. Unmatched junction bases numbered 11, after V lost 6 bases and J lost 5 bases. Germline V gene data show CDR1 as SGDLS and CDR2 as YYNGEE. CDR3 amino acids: CASTPLAGGPGETQYF. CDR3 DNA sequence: TGTGCCAGCACCCCCCTAGCGGGGGGGCCTGGGGAGACCCAGTACTTC.

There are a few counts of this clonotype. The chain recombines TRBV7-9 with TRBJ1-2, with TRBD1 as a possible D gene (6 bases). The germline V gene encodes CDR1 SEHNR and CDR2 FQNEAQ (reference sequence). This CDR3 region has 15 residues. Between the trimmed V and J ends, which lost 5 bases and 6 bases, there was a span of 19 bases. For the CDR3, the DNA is TGTGCCAGCAGCAGCACAGATAGGGGGATCGATGGCTACACCTTC. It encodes CASSSTDRGIDGYTF.

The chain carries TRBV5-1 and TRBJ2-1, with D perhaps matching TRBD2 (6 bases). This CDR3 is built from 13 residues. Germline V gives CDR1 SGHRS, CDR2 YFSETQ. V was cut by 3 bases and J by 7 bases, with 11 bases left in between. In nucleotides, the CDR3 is TGCGCCAGCAGCTGGTCTAGCGATAATGAGCAGTTCTTC. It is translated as CASSWSSDNEQFF.

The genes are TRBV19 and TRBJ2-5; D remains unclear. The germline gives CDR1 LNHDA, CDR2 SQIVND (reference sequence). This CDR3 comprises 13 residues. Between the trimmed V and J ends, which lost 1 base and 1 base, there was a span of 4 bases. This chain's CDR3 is CASSIAFQETQYF. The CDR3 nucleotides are TGTGCCAGTAGTATAGCGTTCCAAGAGACCCAGTACTTC.

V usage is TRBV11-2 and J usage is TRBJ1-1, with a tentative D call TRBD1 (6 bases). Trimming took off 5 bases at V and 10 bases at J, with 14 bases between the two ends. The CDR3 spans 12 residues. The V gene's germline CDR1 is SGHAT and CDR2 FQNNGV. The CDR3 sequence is CASSRSQGGAFF. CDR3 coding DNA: TGTGCCAGCAGCCGATCACAGGGCGGAGCTTTCTTT.

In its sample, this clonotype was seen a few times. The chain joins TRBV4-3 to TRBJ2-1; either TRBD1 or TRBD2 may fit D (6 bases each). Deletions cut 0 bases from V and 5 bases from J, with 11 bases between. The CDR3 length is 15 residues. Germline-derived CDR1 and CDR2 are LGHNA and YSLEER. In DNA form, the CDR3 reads TGCGCCAGCAGCCAAGATGAGGGGGGAAACAATGAGCAGTTCTTC. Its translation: CASSQDEGGNNEQFF.

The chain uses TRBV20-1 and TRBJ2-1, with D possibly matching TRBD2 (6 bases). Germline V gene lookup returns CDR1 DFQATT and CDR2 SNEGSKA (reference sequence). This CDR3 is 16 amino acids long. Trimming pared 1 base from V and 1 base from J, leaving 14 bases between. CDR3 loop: CSARVNSAGSYNEQFF. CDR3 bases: TGCAGTGCTAGAGTCAATTCAGCGGGTTCCTACAATGAGCAGTTCTTC.

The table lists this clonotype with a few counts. The CDR3 DNA is TGTGCCACCAGTGATTATACAGGGGGTGGTAACTATGGCTACACCTTC. This encodes CATSDYTGGGNYGYTF. The chain uses TRBV24-1 and TRBJ1-2; 8 bases are a match to TRBD1. The junction had 5 bases not matched to a gene; V was cut back by 2 bases and J by 1 base. The CDR3 is 16 amino acids. CDR1 and CDR2 from the germline V gene are KGHDR and SFDVKD.

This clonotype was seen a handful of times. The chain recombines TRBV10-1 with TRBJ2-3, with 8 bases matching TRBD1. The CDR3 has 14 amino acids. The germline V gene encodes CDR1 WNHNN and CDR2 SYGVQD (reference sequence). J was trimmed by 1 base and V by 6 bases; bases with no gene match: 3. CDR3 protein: CASRPGQGTDTQYF. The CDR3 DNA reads TGCGCCAGCAGGCCGGGACAGGGCACAGATACGCAGTATTTT.

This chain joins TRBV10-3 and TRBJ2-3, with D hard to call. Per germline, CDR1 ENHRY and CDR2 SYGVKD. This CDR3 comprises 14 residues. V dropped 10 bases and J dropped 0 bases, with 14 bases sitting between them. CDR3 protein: CATNEHPSTDTQYF. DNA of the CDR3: TGTGCCACCAATGAGCACCCTAGCACAGATACGCAGTATTTT.

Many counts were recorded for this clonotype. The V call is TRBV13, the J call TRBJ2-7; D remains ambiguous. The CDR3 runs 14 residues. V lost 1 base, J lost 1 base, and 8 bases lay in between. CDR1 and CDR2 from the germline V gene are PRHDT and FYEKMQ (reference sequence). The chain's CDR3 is CASSLADGSYEQYF. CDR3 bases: TGTGCCAGCAGCTTAGCTGACGGTTCCTACGAGCAGTACTTC.